The 27 T cell receptor beta chains given below trace back to one sample, sequenced in a study of early T cells in non-severe SARS-CoV-2 infection. In TCRdb, the 5' RACE reads were re-called with MiXCR into one record per CDR3 protein. The top ten clones hold less than 3.5% of a sample with roughly 64,000 distinct CDR3 sequences, 11% of them seen once. This material consisted of whole blood, taken at baseline. These receptors were collected from an adult who was a healthcare worker with PCR-confirmed SARS-CoV-2 infection or an uninfected control (not recorded which).

V usage is TRBV6-5 and J usage is TRBJ2-4; D ambiguous. CDR3 length: 15 amino acids. CDR1 and CDR2 from the germline V gene are MNHEY and SVGAGI. V was cut by 0 bases and J by 9 bases, with 15 bases left in between. The CDR3 loop reads CASSYSDTKGGIQYF. The CDR3 DNA reads as TGTGCCAGCAGTTACTCGGATACTAAGGGTGGCATTCAGTACTTC.

The chain uses TRBV20-1 and TRBJ2-3; D unclear. Trimming shortened V by 3 bases and J by 6 bases, and 7 bases separated the two germline ends. Germline V gene lookup returns CDR1 DFQATT and CDR2 SNEGSKA (reference sequence). The CDR3 totals 11 residues. In DNA form, the CDR3 reads TGCAGTGCTAGGGTTGCGGATACGCAGTATTTT. Translation: CSARVADTQYF.

This clonotype was seen more than once but under ten times. The chain recombines TRBV27 with TRBJ1-6; D gene uncertain. V was shortened by 1 base and J by 8 bases, with 6 bases between the two germline ends. CDR1 is MNHEY and CDR2 is SMNVEV in the germline V gene (reference sequence). CDR3 size: 13 residues. CDR3 bases: TGTGCCAGCAGTTTATTCGGATATTCACCCCTCCACTTT. It codes for CASSLFGYSPLHF.

This clonotype was detected only a few times. The chain uses TRBV20-1 and TRBJ2-7; D gene ambiguous. Germline V gene sequence: CDR1 DFQATT, CDR2 SNEGSKA (reference sequence). V was pared by 3 bases and J by 7 bases, with 19 bases between. The CDR3 runs 14 residues. The CDR3, as DNA: TGCAGTGCTAGGCTCCAGACTGGCCGCAAAGAGCAGTACTTC. Its protein product is CSARLQTGRKEQYF.

This clonotype was recorded only once. The chain is built from TRBV30 and TRBJ1-2; TRBD1 aligns across 10 bases. This CDR3 spans 14 amino acids. Germline trimming cut 8 bases from V and 2 bases from J; bases unmatched to any gene: 8. CDR1 and CDR2 (germline): GTSNPN, SVGIG (reference sequence). The CDR3 reads CAGLPDRGNYGYTF. The CDR3 region has the DNA TGTGCCGGATTACCGGACAGGGGGAACTATGGCTACACCTTC.

This clonotype has a count of ten or more. The genes are TRBV11-2 and TRBJ2-2, with D perhaps given as TRBD1 or TRBD2 (5 bases each). Trimming stripped 4 bases from V and 3 bases from J, with 18 bases between. Germline values: CDR1 SGHAT, CDR2 FQNNGV. This CDR3 has 17 amino acids. The CDR3 sequence is CASSYTPGPRYTGELFF. The CDR3 DNA sequence: TGTGCCAGCAGCTATACACCGGGACCGCGGTACACCGGGGAGCTGTTTTTT.

This clonotype showed up many times. The rearrangement joins TRBV12-5 to TRBJ2-7; a possible D gene is TRBD1 (5 bases). This CDR3 has 13 residues. Trimming removed 2 bases from V and 6 bases from J, with 11 bases in between. Per the germline V gene, CDR1 is LGHNT and CDR2 is FRNRAP. The CDR3 DNA reads TGTGCTAGTGGTTTGATAGGGGCGGTCGAGCAGTACTTC. Residues: CASGLIGAVEQYF. Drawing the rest from reference TRBV12-5 and TRBJ2-7, the complete variable domain is DARVTQTPRHKVTEMGQEVTMRCQPILGHNTVFWYRQTMMQGLELLAYFRNRAPLDDSGMPKDRFSAEMPDATLATLKIQPSEPRDSAVYFCASGLIGAVEQYFGPGTRLTVT.

This clonotype was seen more than once but under ten times. The J gene is TRBJ1-2, the V gene TRBV18, with unresolved D. Germline CDR1 and CDR2: KGHSH and LQKENI. This CDR3 has 18 amino acids. V was pared by 3 bases and J by 0 bases, with 20 bases between. The CDR3: CASSPLPPSQPSNYGYTF. For the CDR3, the DNA is TGTGCCAGCTCACCCTTGCCGCCCAGCCAGCCTTCTAACTATGGCTACACCTTC.

The CDR3 protein is CASSQGQNTDTQYF. The CDR3 DNA reads as TGTGCCAGCAGCCAGGGCCAGAACACAGATACGCAGTATTTT. The genes are TRBV7-3 and TRBJ2-3, with a tentative D call TRBD1 (5 bases). The germline CDR1 and CDR2 sequences are SGHTA and FQGTGA. This CDR3 region has 14 residues. V lost 5 bases to trimming and J lost 2 bases, with 11 bases between them.

This clonotype has just a few counts. The chain couples TRBV9 to TRBJ2-7, with D perhaps assigned TRBD1 or TRBD2 (7 bases each). V was pared by 4 bases and J by 4 bases, with 18 bases between. This CDR3 has 15 amino acids. In germline, CDR1 is SGDLS, CDR2 YYNGEE. CDR3 DNA sequence: TGTGCCAGCAGCCTCCGGGCAGGGGGGGTGTACGAGCAGTACTTC. It encodes CASSLRAGGVYEQYF.

The rearrangement joins TRBV25-1 to TRBJ2-4; D is ambiguous. The CDR3 is made up of 16 amino acids. Trimming shortened V by 3 bases and J by 0 bases, and 12 bases separated the two germline ends. Germline V lookup: CDR1 MGHDK, CDR2 SYGVNS. CDR3 sequence: CASSDRGPLAKNIQYF. Here the CDR3 DNA reads TGTGCCAGCAGTGACCGAGGTCCACTAGCCAAAAACATTCAGTACTTC.

This sequence joins TRBV6-2 or TRBV6-3 and TRBJ2-7; weak D call: TRBD1 (6 bases). From germline, CDR1 is MNHEY and CDR2 SVGEGT. Trimming shortened V by 6 bases and J by 7 bases, and 10 bases separated the two germline ends. CDR3 length: 11 residues. The CDR3 DNA follows: TGTGCCAGCAGCCAGGGGACGGAGCAGTACTTC. It codes for CASSQGTEQYF.

This clonotype was found a few times. The chain recombines TRBV6-1 with TRBJ2-3, with 7 bases that match TRBD1. The length of the CDR3 is 16 residues. V dropped 2 bases and J dropped 8; count of bases not matched to a gene: 13. Per germline, CDR1 MNHNS and CDR2 SASEGT. The CDR3 DNA reads TGTGCCAGCAGTGAATTATGGGGACAGAGCTGGGGTACGCAGTATTTT. This sequence encodes CASSELWGQSWGTQYF.

The chain couples TRBV5-1 to TRBJ2-1, with D maybe TRBD2 (6 bases). The germline V and J ends were trimmed by 3 bases and 9 bases, with 13 bases remaining between them. CDR1 and CDR2 (germline): SGHRS, YFSETQ. There are 13 residues in the CDR3. CDR3 bases: TGCGCCAGCAGCTCGCCGACCGGGAGTGAGCAGTTCTTC. It encodes CASSSPTGSEQFF. The whole variable domain, remainder taken from reference TRBV5-1 and TRBJ2-1, is KAGVTQTPRYLIKTRGQQVTLSCSPISGHRSVSWYQQTPGQGLQFLFEYFSETQRNKGNFPGRFSGRQFSNSRSEMNVSTLELGDSALYLCASSSPTGSEQFFGPGTRLTVL.

This clonotype was seen more than once but under ten times. The chain uses TRBV11-2 and TRBJ2-5; 10 bases are a match to TRBD2. This CDR3 has 18 amino acids. In germline, CDR1 is SGHAT, CDR2 FQNNGV. After removal of 5 bases from V and 0 bases from J, the junction contained 12 bases not matched to a gene. The CDR3 nucleotides read TGTGCCAGCAGCACAGGGCACAGCGGGGGGGCCTACCAAGAGACCCAGTACTTC. This gives the protein CASSTGHSGGAYQETQYF.

This clonotype was detected ten times or more. This rearrangement joins TRBV20-1 to TRBJ2-1; D is perhaps TRBD1 (5 bases). V lost 4 bases to trimming and J lost 9 bases, with 22 bases between them. This CDR3 spans 15 amino acids. Germline lookup yields CDR1 DFQATT and CDR2 SNEGSKA (reference sequence). CDR3 protein: CSATQGAQYDTEQFF. The CDR3 bases are TGCAGTGCTACCCAAGGGGCGCAGTACGACACTGAGCAGTTCTTC.

CDR3 nucleotides: TGCGCCAGCAGCTTACGTGCCGCCGTCTCTGGGGCCAACGTCCTGACTTTC. It specifies CASSLRAAVSGANVLTF. The chain employs TRBV5-1 and TRBJ2-6, with D unresolved. Germline values: CDR1 SGHRS, CDR2 YFSETQ. The CDR3 covers 17 residues. The V end lost 2 bases, the J end lost 0 bases, and 12 bases lay between the germline ends. Full variable domain (outside the CDR3, taken from reference TRBV5-1 and TRBJ2-6): KAGVTQTPRYLIKTRGQQVTLSCSPISGHRSVSWYQQTPGQGLQFLFEYFSETQRNKGNFPGRFSGRQFSNSRSEMNVSTLELGDSALYLCASSLRAAVSGANVLTFGAGSRLTVL.

This clonotype was detected a few times. The genes are TRBV24-1 and TRBJ2-3; D may match TRBD1 or TRBD2 (6 bases each). Germline CDR1 is KGHDR and CDR2 is SFDVKD. V lost 9 bases and J lost 6, with 12 bases in between. The CDR3 sequence is 12 residues long. The CDR3: CATGGPGDTQYF. CDR3 in DNA: TGTGCCACCGGGGGGCCGGGGGATACGCAGTATTTT.

V usage is TRBV6-5 and J usage is TRBJ1-5; a weak D match, TRBD1 (6 bases). The CDR3 is made up of 12 amino acids. Germline CDR1 reads MNHEY; CDR2 reads SVGAGI. The germline V and J ends were trimmed by 5 bases and 6 bases, with 8 bases remaining between them. The CDR3 region is CASSIRGQPQHF. DNA for the CDR3: TGTGCCAGCAGTATCAGGGGTCAGCCCCAGCATTTT.

This clonotype was observed at least ten times. The V call is TRBV28, the J call TRBJ2-7, with D unresolved. This CDR3 spans 12 amino acids. Germline loops: CDR1 MDHEN, CDR2 SYDVKM. V was cut by 6 bases and J by 2 bases, with 8 bases left in between. CDR3 amino acids: CASSLRAYEQYF. The CDR3 region has the DNA TGTGCCAGCAGCCTGCGCGCCTACGAGCAGTACTTC. Supplemented by reference TRBV28 and TRBJ2-7, the full variable domain reads DVKVTQSSRYLVKRTGEKVFLECVQDMDHENMFWYRQDPGLGLRLIYFSYDVKMKEKGDIPEGYSVSREKKERFSLILESASTNQTSMYLCASSLRAYEQYFGPGTRLTVT.

This clonotype has ten or more counts. This chain links TRBV11-2 with TRBJ1-4; D unclear. In germline, CDR1 is SGHAT, CDR2 FQNNGV. The ends were cut back, 5 bases at V and 8 bases at J, with 15 bases in the middle. The CDR3 sequence is 14 residues long. The CDR3, as DNA: TGTGCCAGCAGCCGGACCCCAGTGAGGGAAAAACTGTTTTTT. Encoded protein: CASSRTPVREKLFF. The full variable domain, completed using reference TRBV11-2 and TRBJ1-4, is EAGVAQSPRYKIIEKRQSVAFWCNPISGHATLYWYQQILGQGPKLLIQFQNNGVVDDSQLPKDRFSAERLKGVDSTLKIQPAKLEDSAVYLCASSRTPVREKLFFGSGTQLSVL.

The gene calls are TRBV18 and TRBJ2-5; 12 bases are shared with TRBD2. Germline CDR1 KGHSH, CDR2 LQKENI. The length of the CDR3 is 15 residues. Trimming at V came to 5 bases and at J to 5 bases, leaving 6 bases not matched to a gene. CDR3 sequence: CASSARLAGAETQYF. The CDR3 DNA reads as TGTGCCAGCTCAGCGCGACTAGCGGGGGCTGAGACCCAGTACTTC.

J is TRBJ2-7 and V is TRBV11-2; 7 positions match TRBD1. With 2 bases clipped from V and 2 bases from J, the junction kept 9 bases outside the gene matches. The germline CDR1 and CDR2 sequences are SGHAT and FQNNGV. CDR3 length: 16 residues. The CDR3 nucleotides are TGTGCCAGCAGCTTAACAGGGGTTGGTGGTACCTACGAGCAGTACTTC. Translation: CASSLTGVGGTYEQYF.

This clonotype came up a few times. Here the CDR3 DNA reads TGTGCCAGCAGAAATAGCGGGGTTAGGACCGGGGAGCTGTTTTTT. This encodes CASRNSGVRTGELFF. The chain employs TRBV6-2 or TRBV6-3 and TRBJ2-2; 8 bases agree with TRBD2. Germline V gene lookup returns CDR1 MNHEY and CDR2 SVGEGT. Losses at the gene ends were 6 bases for V and 5 bases for J; bases not matched to a gene: 8. There are 15 residues in the CDR3.

This clonotype was detected many times. The chain recombines TRBV12-5 with TRBJ1-1; D is possibly TRBD1 (5 bases). The CDR3 has 13 amino acids. Germline V gives CDR1 LGHNT, CDR2 FRNRAP. With 4 bases removed from V and 6 bases from J, the gap between germline ends came to 12 bases. The CDR3 nucleotides read TGTGCTAGTGGTTCCTCCAGGGATGCTGAAGCTTTCTTT. Translating it yields CASGSSRDAEAFF. The variable domain in full, completed from reference TRBV12-5 and TRBJ1-1, reads DARVTQTPRHKVTEMGQEVTMRCQPILGHNTVFWYRQTMMQGLELLAYFRNRAPLDDSGMPKDRFSAEMPDATLATLKIQPSEPRDSAVYFCASGSSRDAEAFFGQGTRLTVV.

This clonotype turned up a few times. The chain employs TRBV13 and TRBJ2-3, with unresolved D. CDR3 length equals 13 residues. Trimming cost V 1 base and J 5 bases, with 7 bases left between them. Germline V lookup: CDR1 PRHDT, CDR2 FYEKMQ (reference sequence). The CDR3 loop reads CASSLDDGDTQYF. For the CDR3, the DNA is TGTGCCAGCAGCTTAGACGACGGAGATACGCAGTATTTT.

V gene TRBV10-3 combines with J gene TRBJ2-1; 10 bases map to TRBD2. Trimming took 6 bases from V and 1 from J; bases not matched to a gene: 6. CDR3 length equals 16 residues. The V gene's germline CDR1 is ENHRY and CDR2 SYGVKD. CDR3 amino acids: CAISLSGGTSYNEQFF. Written as DNA, the CDR3 is TGTGCCATCAGCCTTAGCGGGGGGACTTCCTACAATGAGCAGTTCTTC.